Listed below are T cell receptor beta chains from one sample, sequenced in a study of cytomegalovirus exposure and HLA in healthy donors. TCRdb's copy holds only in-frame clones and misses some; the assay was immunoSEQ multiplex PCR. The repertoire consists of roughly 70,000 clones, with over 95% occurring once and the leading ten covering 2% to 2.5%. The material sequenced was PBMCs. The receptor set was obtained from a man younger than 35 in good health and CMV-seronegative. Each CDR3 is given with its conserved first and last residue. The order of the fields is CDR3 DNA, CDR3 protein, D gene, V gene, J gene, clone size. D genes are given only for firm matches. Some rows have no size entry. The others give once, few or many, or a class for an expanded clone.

CDR3nt: TGTGCCAGCAGTTACGTGAGACTTGATCAGCCCCAGCATTTT
CDR3aa: CASSYVRLDQPQHF
d_gene: .
v_gene: TRBV6-6
j_gene: TRBJ1-5
abundance: .

CDR3nt: TGTGCCAGCACCCCCGGTACAGGGGTATACAATGAGCAGTTCTTC
CDR3aa: CASTPGTGVYNEQFF
d_gene: TRBD1
v_gene: TRBV2
j_gene: TRBJ2-1
abundance: once

CDR3nt: TGCAGCGTCCTCCTCAGCGGATTCTACAATGAGCAGTTCTTC
CDR3aa: CSVLLSGFYNEQFF
d_gene: .
v_gene: TRBV29-1
j_gene: TRBJ2-1
abundance: .

CDR3nt: TGTGCCTGGGGCAGGGCCTACGAGCAGTACTTC
CDR3aa: CAWGRAYEQYF
d_gene: .
v_gene: TRBV30
j_gene: TRBJ2-7
abundance: .

CDR3nt: TGTGCCAGCAGTGAATTCTCACCCGCGTCTACCTATGGCTACACCTTC
CDR3aa: CASSEFSPASTYGYTF
d_gene: .
v_gene: TRBV2
j_gene: TRBJ1-2
abundance: once

CDR3nt: TGTGCCAGCAGTGCTCCGGGAGGGCTAAACGAGCAGTACTTC
CDR3aa: CASSAPGGLNEQYF
d_gene: TRBD2
v_gene: TRBV2
j_gene: TRBJ2-7
abundance: .

CDR3nt: TGTGCCAGCAGCCGGACAGGGGGTGAACTTGGCGAGCAGTACTTC
CDR3aa: CASSRTGGELGEQYF
d_gene: TRBD1
v_gene: TRBV7-9
j_gene: TRBJ2-7
abundance: .

CDR3nt: TGTGCCAGTAGAACAGCAGGGGTGGATGAGCAGTTCTTC
CDR3aa: CASRTAGVDEQFF
d_gene: .
v_gene: TRBV19
j_gene: TRBJ2-1
abundance: .

CDR3nt: TGTGCCAGCAGCGCCGGGACTAGCTCCTACAATGAGCAGTTCTTC
CDR3aa: CASSAGTSSYNEQFF
d_gene: TRBD2
v_gene: TRBV7-3
j_gene: TRBJ2-1
abundance: .

CDR3nt: TGTGCCAGCAGCGGTCAATATCCGGGACTAGCGGGAGTTGACTCCTACAATGAGCAGTTCTTC
CDR3aa: CASSGQYPGLAGVDSYNEQFF
d_gene: TRBD2
v_gene: TRBV9
j_gene: TRBJ2-1
abundance: .

CDR3nt: TGTGCCAGCAGCTTAGTAGGACAGGGGCGGACTGAAGCTTTCTTT
CDR3aa: CASSLVGQGRTEAFF
d_gene: TRBD1
v_gene: TRBV11-2
j_gene: TRBJ1-1
abundance: .

CDR3nt: TGTGCCAGCTCAACGCTTGATGGGACAGACTACAATGAGCAGTTCTTC
CDR3aa: CASSTLDGTDYNEQFF
d_gene: TRBD1
v_gene: TRBV18
j_gene: TRBJ2-1
abundance: .

CDR3nt: TGTGCCAGCAGTTATCGGGGAGCTGAAGCTTTCTTT
CDR3aa: CASSYRGAEAFF
d_gene: .
v_gene: TRBV11-2
j_gene: TRBJ1-1
abundance: .

CDR3nt: TGTGCCAGCAGCCCACCGGGACTAGCCCACAATGAGCAGTTCTTC
CDR3aa: CASSPPGLAHNEQFF
d_gene: TRBD2
v_gene: TRBV7-9
j_gene: TRBJ2-1
abundance: .

CDR3nt: TGTGCCAGTAGTATAAGACAGGGAAAACAGCCCCAGCATTTT
CDR3aa: CASSIRQGKQPQHF
d_gene: TRBD1
v_gene: TRBV19
j_gene: TRBJ1-5
abundance: .

CDR3nt: TGTGCCAGCAGTCCAACAGGGGATAATTCACCCCTCCACTTT
CDR3aa: CASSPTGDNSPLHF
d_gene: TRBD1
v_gene: TRBV6-6
j_gene: TRBJ1-6
abundance: .

CDR3nt: TGTGCCAGTGACCCGACAGGAACTAACACTGAAGCTTTCTTT
CDR3aa: CASDPTGTNTEAFF
d_gene: .
v_gene: TRBV19
j_gene: TRBJ1-1
abundance: .

CDR3nt: TGTGCCAGCAATCCCCCCTTTGAGGACTATGGCTACACCTTC
CDR3aa: CASNPPFEDYGYTF
d_gene: .
v_gene: TRBV5-8
j_gene: TRBJ1-2
abundance: .

CDR3nt: TGTGCCAGCAGTTCCCCGGACATACTCTACGAGCAGTACTTC
CDR3aa: CASSSPDILYEQYF
d_gene: .
v_gene: TRBV27
j_gene: TRBJ2-7
abundance: few

CDR3nt: TGTGCCAGCAGAATACAGGGAAACACTGAAGCTTTCTTT
CDR3aa: CASRIQGNTEAFF
d_gene: .
v_gene: TRBV6-6
j_gene: TRBJ1-1
abundance: .

CDR3nt: TGTGCCAGCAGCAAGGGGGCCGATCGACATCCGGTGGCGACTTACGAGCAGTACTTC
CDR3aa: CASSKGADRHPVATYEQYF
d_gene: .
v_gene: TRBV21-1
j_gene: TRBJ2-7
abundance: .

CDR3nt: TGTGCCAGCAGTGATATTGGGGACAGTACTAATGAAAAACTGTTTTTT
CDR3aa: CASSDIGDSTNEKLFF
d_gene: TRBD1
v_gene: TRBV25-1
j_gene: TRBJ1-4
abundance: .

CDR3nt: TGTGCCAGCAGTGAAGGTAGCGGGAACTACAATGAGCAGTTCTTC
CDR3aa: CASSEGSGNYNEQFF
d_gene: TRBD2
v_gene: TRBV6-1
j_gene: TRBJ2-1
abundance: .

CDR3nt: TGTGCCAGTAGTCTACGGACAGGGGCGAACTCTGGAAACACCATATATTTT
CDR3aa: CASSLRTGANSGNTIYF
d_gene: TRBD1
v_gene: TRBV19
j_gene: TRBJ1-3
abundance: .

CDR3nt: TGTGCCAGCGGTCGACAGGGGGGGAGGGTGCGAGATGGCTACACCTTC
CDR3aa: CASGRQGGRVRDGYTF
d_gene: TRBD1
v_gene: TRBV19
j_gene: TRBJ1-2
abundance: .

CDR3nt: TGCGCCAGCAGTCAGCACGATCCGGGACAGGGGTCCTACAATGAGCAGTTCTTC
CDR3aa: CASSQHDPGQGSYNEQFF
d_gene: TRBD1
v_gene: TRBV23-1
j_gene: TRBJ2-1
abundance: .

CDR3nt: TGTGCCAGCAGTGAAACCCACCCCAGGGGAGAGCCCCAGCATTTT
CDR3aa: CASSETHPRGEPQHF
d_gene: .
v_gene: TRBV2
j_gene: TRBJ1-5
abundance: .

CDR3nt: TGTGCCAGCAGCACACAGGGGCGCTACGAGCAGTACTTC
CDR3aa: CASSTQGRYEQYF
d_gene: .
v_gene: TRBV21-1
j_gene: TRBJ2-7
abundance: .

CDR3nt: TGTGCCGGGGGGACGGCTTTTAACACTGAAGCTTTCTTT
CDR3aa: CAGGTAFNTEAFF
d_gene: .
v_gene: TRBV30
j_gene: TRBJ1-1
abundance: once

CDR3nt: TGTGCCAGCAGCTTGGGTTTAACAGGAGAAGAGCAGTTCTTC
CDR3aa: CASSLGLTGEEQFF
d_gene: .
v_gene: TRBV5-4
j_gene: TRBJ2-1
abundance: .

CDR3nt: TGTGCCAGTAGTATCGATCGGGGAGGAACTGAAGCTTTCTTT
CDR3aa: CASSIDRGGTEAFF
d_gene: .
v_gene: TRBV19
j_gene: TRBJ1-1
abundance: once

CDR3nt: TGTGCCTGGAGTCGGACAGCCTATGGCTACACCTTC
CDR3aa: CAWSRTAYGYTF
d_gene: .
v_gene: TRBV30
j_gene: TRBJ1-2
abundance: .

CDR3nt: TGTGCCAGCAGCCTCCCGACGGGCAGGGTATGGGATGGCTACACCTTC
CDR3aa: CASSLPTGRVWDGYTF
d_gene: .
v_gene: TRBV28
j_gene: TRBJ1-2
abundance: .

CDR3nt: TGTGCCAGCAGCGACAGTTCCAGGTTTAACTATGGCTACACCTTC
CDR3aa: CASSDSSRFNYGYTF
d_gene: .
v_gene: TRBV6-6
j_gene: TRBJ1-2
abundance: .

CDR3nt: TGTGCTAGTGGTTTGGTGAAGGGTGAAGGGAGTGAGACCCAGTACTTC
CDR3aa: CASGLVKGEGSETQYF
d_gene: .
v_gene: TRBV12-5
j_gene: TRBJ2-5
abundance: .

CDR3nt: TGTGCCAGCAGCTCATCACGGGGGACAGGGTACACCGGGGAGCTGTTTTTT
CDR3aa: CASSSSRGTGYTGELFF
d_gene: TRBD1
v_gene: TRBV5-4
j_gene: TRBJ2-2
abundance: .

CDR3nt: TGTGCCAGCAGGACGGCAGGGATTGAAAAACTGTTTTTT
CDR3aa: CASRTAGIEKLFF
d_gene: .
v_gene: TRBV28
j_gene: TRBJ1-4
abundance: .

CDR3nt: TGCGCCAGCAGCTTGTCCGACGGGATGAACACTGAAGCTTTCTTT
CDR3aa: CASSLSDGMNTEAFF
d_gene: .
v_gene: TRBV5-1
j_gene: TRBJ1-1
abundance: .

CDR3nt: TGTGCCAGCAGTGAACGTTCCGGGACCCAGTACTTC
CDR3aa: CASSERSGTQYF
d_gene: .
v_gene: TRBV25-1
j_gene: TRBJ2-5
abundance: .

CDR3nt: TGCGCCAGCAGCTTGGAACAGCCGGATGAAGCTTTCTTT
CDR3aa: CASSLEQPDEAFF
d_gene: .
v_gene: TRBV5-1
j_gene: TRBJ1-1
abundance: .

CDR3nt: TGTGCCAGCAGCTTAGTAGGGCCGGGACAGGGTGAAGCTTTCTTT
CDR3aa: CASSLVGPGQGEAFF
d_gene: TRBD1
v_gene: TRBV11-2
j_gene: TRBJ1-1
abundance: .